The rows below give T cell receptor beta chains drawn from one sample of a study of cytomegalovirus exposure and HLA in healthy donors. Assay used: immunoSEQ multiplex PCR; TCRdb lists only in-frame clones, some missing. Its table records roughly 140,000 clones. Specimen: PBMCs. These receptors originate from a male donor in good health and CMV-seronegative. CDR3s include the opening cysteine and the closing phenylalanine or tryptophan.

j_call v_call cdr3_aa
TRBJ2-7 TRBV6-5 CASRAAGVPAYEQYF
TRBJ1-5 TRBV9 CASSVDGGAGQPQHF
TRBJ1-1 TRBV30 CAWSVQGAAEAFF
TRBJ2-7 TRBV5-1 CASSFLPPGQRIYEQYF
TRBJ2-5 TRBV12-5 CASGLDGRGGETQYF
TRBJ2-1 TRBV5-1 CASSLEARGNEQFF
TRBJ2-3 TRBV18 CASSTGQGIGTDTQYF
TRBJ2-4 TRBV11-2 CASSRLSGAKNIQYF
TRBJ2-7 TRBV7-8 CASRYGTVLGEQYF
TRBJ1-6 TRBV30 CAWSSQGSPPHF
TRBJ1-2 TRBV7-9 CASSPGQGPFNYGYTF
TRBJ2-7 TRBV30 CAWKTTGGTYEQYF
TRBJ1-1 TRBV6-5 CASRRGKNTEAFF
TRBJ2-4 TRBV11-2 CASSTRQINIQYF
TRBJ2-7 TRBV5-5 CASSLASEGAYEQYF
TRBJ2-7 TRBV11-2 CASSWRDRDGTYEQYF
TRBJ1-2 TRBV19 CASGDRSRNYGYTF
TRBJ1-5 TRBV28 CAIWAGGRQPQHF
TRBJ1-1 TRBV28 CASSLVREVVTEAFF
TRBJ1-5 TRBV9 CASSLTGGSNQPQHF
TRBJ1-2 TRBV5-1 CASSLISGSGGYTF
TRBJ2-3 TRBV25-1 CASSGTSGSPQYF
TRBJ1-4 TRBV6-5 CASSRAVGGWEKLFF
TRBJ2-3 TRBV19 CASSTGHFTDTQYF